The sequence of this T cell receptor (beta chain) was determined in a study of T-cell memory formation after mild COVID-19. TCRdb reprocessed the 5' RACE reads with MiXCR, giving one entry per CDR3 protein. This sample has some 97,000 distinct CDR3 sequences; roughly 10% occur once, and the top ten carry about 40%. V was clipped by 2 bases and J by 6 bases; unmatched bases: 5. The CDR3 loop spans 14 amino acids. From germline, CDR1 is SGDLS and CDR2 YYNGEE. This clonotype turned up a few times. Sequencing was done on a sample of PBMCs or a T cell subset sorted from them (not recorded which). This chain links TRBV9 with TRBJ2-3; 8 bases agree with TRBD2. The receptor comes from a man between 18 and 35 years old who had mild COVID-19 (a few samples of this study predate the infection). Cell type and time point are not known. The CDR3 protein is CASSVSGVQDTQYF. The CDR3 bases are TGTGCCAGCAGCGTTAGCGGGGTACAGGATACGCAGTATTTT.